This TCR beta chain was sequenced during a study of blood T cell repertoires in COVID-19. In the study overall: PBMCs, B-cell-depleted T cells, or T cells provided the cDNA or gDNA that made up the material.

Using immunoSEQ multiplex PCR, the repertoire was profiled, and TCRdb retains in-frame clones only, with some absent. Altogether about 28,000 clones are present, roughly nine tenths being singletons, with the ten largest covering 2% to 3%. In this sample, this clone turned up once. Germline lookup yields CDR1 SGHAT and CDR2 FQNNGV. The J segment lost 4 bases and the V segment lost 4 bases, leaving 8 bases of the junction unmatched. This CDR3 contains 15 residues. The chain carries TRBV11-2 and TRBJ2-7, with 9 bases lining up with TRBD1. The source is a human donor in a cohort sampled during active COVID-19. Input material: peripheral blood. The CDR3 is CASSSMGQGYYEQYF. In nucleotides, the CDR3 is TGTGCCAGCAGCTCTATGGGACAGGGCTATTACGAGCAGTACTTC.